This record covers a single TCR beta chain. Its antigen is currently unknown. With a duration under 2 months, the hyperthyroidism was newly diagnosed in patients aged 18 to 65. PBMCs were obtained from 9 to 10 ml fresh peripheral blood. This sample is part of a study of T cells in Graves' hyperthyroidism and ophthalmopathy. Study-wide points: The model anticipated ophthalmopathy a median about six months pre-onset. The blood repertoire included most of the expanded thyroid clonotypes above 0.001.

The germline gives CDR1 LNHDA, CDR2 SQIVND (reference sequence). The CDR3 is 15 amino acids. V was cut by 6 bases and J by 0 bases, with 11 bases left in between. TCR beta CDR3 regions were amplified from RNA transcripts. An initial round of RT-PCR targeting the TCR CDR3 relied on the HTBI primer set. TCRdb ran MiXCR on the multiplex PCR reads and lists one entry per CDR3 protein. The sample lists about 690,000 distinct CDR3 sequences, 17% seen once, with 15% to 19% in the top ten. This receptor was obtained from a man aged 45-60 years with Graves' hyperthyroidism. Sample: blood. V gene TRBV19 combines with J gene TRBJ2-2; D unclear. The chain's CDR3 is CASSAMLANTGELFF. DNA of the CDR3: TGTGCCAGTAGCGCCATGCTAGCGAACACCGGGGAGCTGTTTTTT.